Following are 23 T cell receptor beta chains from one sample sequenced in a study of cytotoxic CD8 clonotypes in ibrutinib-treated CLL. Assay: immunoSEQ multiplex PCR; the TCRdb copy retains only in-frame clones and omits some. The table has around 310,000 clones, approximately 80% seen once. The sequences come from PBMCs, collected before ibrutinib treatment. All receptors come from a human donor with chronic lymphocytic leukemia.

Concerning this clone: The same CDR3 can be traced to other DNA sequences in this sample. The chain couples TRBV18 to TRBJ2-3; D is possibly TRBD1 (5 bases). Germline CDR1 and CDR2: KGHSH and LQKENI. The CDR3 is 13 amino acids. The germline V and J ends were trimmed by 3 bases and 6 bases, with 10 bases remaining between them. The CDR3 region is CASSPGPPDTQYF. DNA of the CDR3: TGTGCCAGCTCACCGGGGCCCCCTGATACGCAGTATTTT.

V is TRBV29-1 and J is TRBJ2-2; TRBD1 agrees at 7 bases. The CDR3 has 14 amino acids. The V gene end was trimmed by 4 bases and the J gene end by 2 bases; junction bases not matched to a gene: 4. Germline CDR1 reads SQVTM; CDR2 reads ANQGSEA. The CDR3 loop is CSVVGDRNTGELFF. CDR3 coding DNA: TGCAGCGTTGTCGGGGACAGAAACACCGGGGAGCTGTTTTTT.

The CDR3 region has the DNA TGTGCCAGCAGCTTCCTCAGGGGGAATAAGGACTATGGCTACACCTTC. Translation gives CASSFLRGNKDYGYTF. The chain is built from TRBV11-2 and TRBJ1-2; 7 bases are a match to TRBD1. The CDR3 spans 16 residues. Per germline, CDR1 SGHAT and CDR2 FQNNGV. V lost 3 bases and J lost 3; bases outside the gene matches: 10.

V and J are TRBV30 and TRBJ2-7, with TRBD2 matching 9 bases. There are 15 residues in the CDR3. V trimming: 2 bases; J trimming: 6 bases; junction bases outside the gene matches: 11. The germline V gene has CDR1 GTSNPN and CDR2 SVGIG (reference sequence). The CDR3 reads CAWSSSAGGRLEQYF. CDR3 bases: TGTGCCTGGAGTAGTTCGGCGGGAGGGCGTCTCGAGCAGTACTTC.

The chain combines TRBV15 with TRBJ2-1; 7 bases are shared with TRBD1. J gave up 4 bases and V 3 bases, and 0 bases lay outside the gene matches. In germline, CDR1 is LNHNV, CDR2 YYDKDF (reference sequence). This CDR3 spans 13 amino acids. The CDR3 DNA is TGTGCCACCAGCAGGACAGGGTACAATGAGCAGTTCTTC. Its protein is CATSRTGYNEQFF.

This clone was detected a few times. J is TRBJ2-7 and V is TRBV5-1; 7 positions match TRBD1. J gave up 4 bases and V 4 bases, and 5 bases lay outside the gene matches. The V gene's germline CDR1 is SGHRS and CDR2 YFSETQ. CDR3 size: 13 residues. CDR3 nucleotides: TGCGCCAGCAGCCCCCAGGGGGAATACGAGCAGTACTTC. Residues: CASSPQGEYEQYF.

The CDR3 DNA reads TGTGCCAGCAGCACGAGACCGGGACTAGCGGGAGGTAACCTCTCCTACAATGAGCAGTTCTTC. The encoded protein is CASSTRPGLAGGNLSYNEQFF. This rearrangement joins TRBV7-3 to TRBJ2-1; 15 nucleotides line up with TRBD2. The CDR3 is 21 residues long. With 5 bases clipped from V and 0 bases from J, the junction kept 14 bases outside the gene matches. Per germline, CDR1 SGHTA and CDR2 FQGTGA.

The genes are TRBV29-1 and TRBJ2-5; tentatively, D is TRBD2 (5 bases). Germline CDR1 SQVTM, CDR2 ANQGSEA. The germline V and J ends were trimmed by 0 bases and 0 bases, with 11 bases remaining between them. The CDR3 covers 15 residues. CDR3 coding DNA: TGCAGCGTTGAAGATCAGCGGTCGTACCAAGAGACCCAGTACTTC. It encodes CSVEDQRSYQETQYF.

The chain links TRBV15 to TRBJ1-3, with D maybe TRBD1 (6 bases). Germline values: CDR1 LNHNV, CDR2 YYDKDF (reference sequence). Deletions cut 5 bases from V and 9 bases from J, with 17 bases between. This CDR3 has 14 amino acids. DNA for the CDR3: TGTGCCACCAGCGCCCTCGGGGGCGCGGGCACCATATATTTT. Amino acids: CATSALGGAGTIYF.

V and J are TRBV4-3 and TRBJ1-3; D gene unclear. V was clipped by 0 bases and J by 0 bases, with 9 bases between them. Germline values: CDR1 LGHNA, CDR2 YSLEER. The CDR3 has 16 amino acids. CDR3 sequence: CASSQDWNFSGNTIYF. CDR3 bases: TGCGCCAGCAGCCAAGATTGGAATTTCTCTGGAAACACCATATATTTT.

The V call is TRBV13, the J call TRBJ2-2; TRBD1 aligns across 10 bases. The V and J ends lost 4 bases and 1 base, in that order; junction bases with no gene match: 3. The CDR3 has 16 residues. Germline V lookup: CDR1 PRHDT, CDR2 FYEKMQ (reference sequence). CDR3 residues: CASSSRTGGNTGELFF. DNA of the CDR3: TGTGCCAGCAGCTCGCGGACAGGGGGGAACACCGGGGAGCTGTTTTTT.

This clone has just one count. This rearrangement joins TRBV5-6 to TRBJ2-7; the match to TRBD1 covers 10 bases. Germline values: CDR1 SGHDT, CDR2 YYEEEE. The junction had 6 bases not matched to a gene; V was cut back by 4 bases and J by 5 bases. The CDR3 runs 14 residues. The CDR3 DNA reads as TGTGCCAGCAGCCGAAGGGACAGGGGACACGAGCAGTACTTC. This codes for CASSRRDRGHEQYF.

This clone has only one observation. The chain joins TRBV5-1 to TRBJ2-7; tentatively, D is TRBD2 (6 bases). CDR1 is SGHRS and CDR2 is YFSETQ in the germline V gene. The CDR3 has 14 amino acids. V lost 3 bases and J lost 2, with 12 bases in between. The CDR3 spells CASSSQGLPYEQYF. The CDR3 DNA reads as TGCGCCAGCAGCTCTCAGGGACTGCCCTACGAGCAGTACTTC.

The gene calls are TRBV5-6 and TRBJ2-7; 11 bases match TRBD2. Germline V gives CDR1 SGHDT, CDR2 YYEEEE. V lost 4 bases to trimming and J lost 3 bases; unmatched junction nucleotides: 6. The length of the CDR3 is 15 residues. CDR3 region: CASSGTSGSFYEQYF. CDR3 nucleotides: TGTGCCAGCAGCGGTACTAGCGGGAGCTTCTACGAGCAGTACTTC.

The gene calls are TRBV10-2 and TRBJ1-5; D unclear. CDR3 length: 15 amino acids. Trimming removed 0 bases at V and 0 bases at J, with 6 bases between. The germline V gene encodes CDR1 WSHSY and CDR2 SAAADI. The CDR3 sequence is CASSESGLSNQPQHF. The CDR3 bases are TGCGCCAGCAGTGAGTCAGGGCTTAGCAATCAGCCCCAGCATTTT.

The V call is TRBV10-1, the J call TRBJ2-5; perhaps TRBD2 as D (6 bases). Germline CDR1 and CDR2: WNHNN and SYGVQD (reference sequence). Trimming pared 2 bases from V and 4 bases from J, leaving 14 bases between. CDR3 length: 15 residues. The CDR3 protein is CASSEGGSWGETQYF. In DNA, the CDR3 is TGCGCCAGCAGTGAGGGAGGGAGTTGGGGAGAGACCCAGTACTTC.

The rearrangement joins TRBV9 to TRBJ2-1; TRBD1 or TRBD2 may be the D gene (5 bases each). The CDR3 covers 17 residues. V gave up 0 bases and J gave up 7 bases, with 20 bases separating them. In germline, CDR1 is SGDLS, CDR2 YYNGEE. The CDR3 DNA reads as TGTGCCAGCAGCGTAGGGGTGGGGACGGGCTGGACAAATGAGCAGTTCTTC. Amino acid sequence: CASSVGVGTGWTNEQFF.

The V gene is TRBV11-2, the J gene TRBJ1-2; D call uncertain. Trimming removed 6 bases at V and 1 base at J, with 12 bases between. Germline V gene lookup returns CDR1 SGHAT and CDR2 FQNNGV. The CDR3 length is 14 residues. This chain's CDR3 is CASRPSGVNYGYTF. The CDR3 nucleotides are TGTGCCAGCAGACCTAGTGGAGTTAACTATGGCTACACCTTC.

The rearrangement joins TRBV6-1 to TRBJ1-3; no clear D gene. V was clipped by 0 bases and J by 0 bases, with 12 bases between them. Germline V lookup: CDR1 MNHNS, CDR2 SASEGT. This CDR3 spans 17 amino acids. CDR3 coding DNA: TGTGCCAGCAGTGAAGCGCTGGGCACCCGCTCTGGAAACACCATATATTTT. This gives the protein CASSEALGTRSGNTIYF.

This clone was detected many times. The CDR3 DNA follows: TGCGCCAGCAGCGCGGAGTCCGGGGGCTACAATGAGCAGTTCTTC. This translates into CASSAESGGYNEQFF. The rearrangement links TRBV4-3 to TRBJ2-1; D possibly corresponds to TRBD2 (6 bases). V lost 5 bases and J lost 3, with 14 bases in between. The CDR3 is 15 residues long. From germline, CDR1 is LGHNA and CDR2 YSLEER.

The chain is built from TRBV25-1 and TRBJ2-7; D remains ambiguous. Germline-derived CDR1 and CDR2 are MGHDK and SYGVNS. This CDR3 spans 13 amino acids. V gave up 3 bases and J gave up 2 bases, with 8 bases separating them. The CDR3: CASSEEFTYEQYF. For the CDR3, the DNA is TGTGCCAGCAGTGAGGAATTCACCTACGAGCAGTACTTC.

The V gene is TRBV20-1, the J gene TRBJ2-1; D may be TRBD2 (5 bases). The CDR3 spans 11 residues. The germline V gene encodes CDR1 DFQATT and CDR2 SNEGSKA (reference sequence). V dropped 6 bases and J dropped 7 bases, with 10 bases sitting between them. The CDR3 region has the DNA TGCAGTGCCATTCAGCGGAATGAGCAGTTCTTC. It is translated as CSAIQRNEQFF.

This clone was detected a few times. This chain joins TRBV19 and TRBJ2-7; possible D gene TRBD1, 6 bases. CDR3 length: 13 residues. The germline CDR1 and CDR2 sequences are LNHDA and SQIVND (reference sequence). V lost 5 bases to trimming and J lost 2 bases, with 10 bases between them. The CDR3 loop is CASSRDKTYEQYF. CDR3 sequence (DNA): TGTGCCAGTAGTCGGGACAAGACCTACGAGCAGTACTTC. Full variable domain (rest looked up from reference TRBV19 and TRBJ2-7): DGGITQSPKYLFRKEGQNVTLSCEQNLNHDAMYWYRQDPGQGLRLIYYSQIVNDFQKGDIAEGYSVSREKKESFPLTVTSAQKNPTAFYLCASSRDKTYEQYFGPGTRLTVT.